This TCR beta chain is from a study of Tregs in tolerant kidney transplant recipients. As concerns this clone: Its specificity is unknown. The read finishes 3 residues shy of the CDR3 end, and the germline J gene is used to complete it.

Whole-study results and caveats: The most relevant donor-specific Treg TCRbeta repertoire apparently came from expansion with activated donor B cells. Tolerant patients' donor-specific Tregs expanded beyond overall Tregs, suggesting antigen-driven growth.

The method was immunoSEQ multiplex PCR; TCRdb's version includes in-frame clones alone and lacks a portion of them. With 25,000 to 35,000 clones in the sample, the ten largest clones hold about 8%. Germline values: CDR1 SGHRS, CDR2 YFSETQ. The CDR3 length is 15 residues. V was pared by 0 bases and J by 4 bases, with 2 bases of the junction left unmatched. The receptor's source is a human donor who received a combined kidney and bone marrow transplant. Material: CD8+ T cells from blood, obtained before the transplant. The chain links TRBV5-1 to TRBJ2-5; TRBD2 matches at 11 bases. The CDR3 DNA, read in part, is TGCGCCAGCAGCTTGGCCGGGACTAGCGGAGAGACC. Translation: CASSLAGTSGET. The CDR3 in full is CASSLAGTSGETQYF. The whole variable domain, filled in from reference TRBV5-1 and TRBJ2-5, reads KAGVTQTPRYLIKTRGQQVTLSCSPISGHRSVSWYQQTPGQGLQFLFEYFSETQRNKGNFPGRFSGRQFSNSRSEMNVSTLELGDSALYLCASSLAGTSGETQYFGPGTRLLVL.